This record covers a single T cell receptor (beta chain). As yet, its antigen is unknown. The method was immunoSEQ multiplex PCR; TCRdb's version includes in-frame clones alone and lacks a portion of them. Of over a million clones listed, 95% to 97% are singletons. This entry comes from a study of shared clonotypes between healthy human individuals. Study as a whole: CD4 naive cells filled three plates per donor, CD4 memory three, CD8 naive two and CD8 memory one. Study-wide results and limits: The four-donor shared clonotypes exceeded non-shared clonotypes in generation probability, with non-shared ones scoring lower.

This CDR3 region has 14 residues. Trimming stripped 0 bases from V and 5 bases from J, with 11 bases between. CDR1 is LNHNV and CDR2 is YYDKDF in the germline V gene (reference sequence). The sequencing input was naive CD4+ T cells sorted from blood. Noted subset: CD45RA+ positively selected. The receptor was derived from a man under 40 in good health. The chain couples TRBV15 to TRBJ2-7; either TRBD1 or TRBD2 may supply D (7 bases each). The CDR3 nucleotides read TGTGCCACCAGCAGAGATCAGGGGGGGAACGAGCAGTACTTC. This translates into CATSRDQGGNEQYF.